These 21 T cell receptor beta chains were all obtained from the same sample, sequenced in a study of read filtering for tumor transcriptome and immune sequencing. From about 400 ng of RNA, a library with molecular barcoded alpha/delta and beta/gamma adaptors was made. TCRdb called the reads again in MiXCR, with one record for every CDR3 protein. Seen here are some 130,000 distinct CDR3 sequences, 13% observed once, and the top ten hold 7.5% to 10%. Source material: a population of CD138-negative cells sorted from bone marrow. The receptors derive from a donor aged 40 or over with multiple myeloma.

This clonotype was observed at least ten times. V gene TRBV29-1 combines with J gene TRBJ2-7; no reliable D call. The CDR3 consists of 11 residues. Germline CDR1 reads SQVTM; CDR2 reads ANQGSEA. Trimming took off 4 bases at V and 1 base at J, with 5 bases between the two ends. CDR3 sequence reads: CSVVVSYEQYF. DNA of the CDR3: TGCAGCGTTGTAGTTTCCTACGAGCAGTACTTC.

This clonotype was seen repeatedly, ten times or more. The chain uses TRBV4-3 and TRBJ2-5, with TRBD1 matching over 8 bases. Losses at the gene ends were 0 bases for V and 4 bases for J; bases not matched to a gene: 10. Germline assignment: CDR1 LGHNA and CDR2 YSLEER. The CDR3 totals 17 residues. CDR3 in amino acids: CASSQDGLTGVGETQYF. In nucleotides, the CDR3 is TGCGCCAGCAGCCAAGATGGCCTGACAGGGGTAGGAGAGACCCAGTACTTC.

The chain uses TRBV6-5 and TRBJ2-5, with 8 bases lining up with TRBD2. The CDR3 is 17 amino acids. Germline CDR1 is MNHEY and CDR2 is SVGAGI. V lost 2 bases and J lost 3; bases outside the gene matches: 11. The DNA of the CDR3 is TGTGCCAGCAGTTACATATCGCCGGGAGGGCATAAAGAGACCCAGTACTTC. Residues: CASSYISPGGHKETQYF.

This clonotype was seen ten or more times. This rearrangement joins TRBV19 to TRBJ1-5; D is undetermined. The CDR3 sequence is 14 residues long. Germline lookup yields CDR1 LNHDA and CDR2 SQIVND (reference sequence). The V end lost 4 bases, the J end lost 0 bases, and 7 bases lay between the germline ends. Here the CDR3 reads CASSTTLSNQPQHF. CDR3 DNA sequence: TGTGCCAGTAGTACGACGCTTAGCAATCAGCCCCAGCATTTT.

The J gene is TRBJ1-5, the V gene TRBV20-1; 7 nucleotides align to TRBD1. Germline V gene data show CDR1 as DFQATT and CDR2 as SNEGSKA (reference sequence). The length of the CDR3 is 17 residues. V gave up 4 bases and J gave up 0 bases; unmatched junction bases: 12. The CDR3 DNA reads TGCAGTGCTACCGAAGTGACAGGGTCTTATAGCAATCAGCCCCAGCATTTT. Translation gives CSATEVTGSYSNQPQHF.

The rearrangement uses TRBV5-1 and TRBJ2-5; D is possibly TRBD1 or TRBD2 (5 bases each). The V end lost 4 bases, the J end lost 4 bases, and 14 bases lay between the germline ends. The CDR3 consists of 14 residues. Germline V gene data show CDR1 as SGHRS and CDR2 as YFSETQ. The CDR3 sequence: CASSPEGRRETQYF. CDR3 bases: TGCGCCAGCAGCCCTGAGGGGCGGAGAGAGACCCAGTACTTC.

This clonotype was observed many times. The genes are TRBV4-1 and TRBJ1-1; maybe TRBD1 (6 bases). CDR1 and CDR2 from the germline V gene are MGHRA and YSYEKL. CDR3 length: 13 amino acids. V was trimmed by 4 bases and J by 3 bases, leaving 9 bases between them. CDR3 loop: CASSRTVDTEAFF. The CDR3 DNA follows: TGCGCCAGCAGCCGGACAGTCGACACTGAAGCTTTCTTT.

This clonotype has a count of ten or more. The chain couples TRBV7-3 to TRBJ2-2; 12 positions agree with TRBD2. The germline gives CDR1 SGHTA, CDR2 FQGTGA. The V segment lost 7 bases and the J segment 0 bases; nucleotides outside the gene matches: 9. The CDR3 has 18 amino acids. The CDR3 sequence is CASTLSGTSGPNTGELFF. The CDR3 DNA sequence: TGTGCCAGCACCCTTTCCGGGACTAGCGGGCCGAACACCGGGGAGCTGTTTTTT.

This clonotype was detected ten times or more. The rearrangement links TRBV24-1 to TRBJ1-5, with 8 bases identical to TRBD1. The CDR3 is 14 residues long. Germline assignment: CDR1 KGHDR and CDR2 SFDVKD. Germline trimming cut 7 bases from V and 5 bases from J; bases unmatched to any gene: 6. CDR3 amino acids: CATRDRGEDQPQHF. The DNA for the CDR3 is TGTGCCACCAGAGACAGGGGAGAAGATCAGCCCCAGCATTTT.

This clonotype was detected ten times or more. This chain joins TRBV5-1 and TRBJ2-1; TRBD2 matches at 11 bases. The trim removed 0 bases at V and 7 bases at J, leaving 6 bases unmatched. The CDR3 has 16 amino acids. Germline V CDR1 and CDR2: SGHRS, YFSETQ. This chain's CDR3 is CASSLGISGRANEQFF. In DNA, the CDR3 is TGCGCCAGCAGCTTGGGGATTAGCGGGAGGGCGAATGAGCAGTTCTTC.

This clonotype was seen at least ten times. This chain connects TRBV19 to TRBJ2-2; TRBD2 aligns across 8 bases. After removal of 6 bases from V and 4 bases from J, the junction contained 13 bases not matched to a gene. CDR3 length equals 17 residues. Per the germline V gene, CDR1 is LNHDA and CDR2 is SQIVND (reference sequence). For the CDR3, the DNA is TGTGCCAGTAGCCTGATAGTCGGCGGGAGGCGCACCGGGGAGCTGTTTTTT. Translated, it gives CASSLIVGGRRTGELFF.

This clonotype was counted at least ten times. This chain uses TRBV5-4 with TRBJ2-7, with D possibly TRBD2 on 5 matching bases. V shed 4 bases and J shed 0 bases, with 11 bases lying between them. This CDR3 has 14 residues. The germline V gene has CDR1 SGHNT and CDR2 YYREEE (reference sequence). This CDR3 is CASSRGGSSYEQYF. CDR3 DNA: TGTGCCAGCAGCCGCGGCGGGTCCTCCTACGAGCAGTACTTC. The full variable domain, in which reference TRBV5-4 and TRBJ2-7 provide the parts outside the CDR3, is ETGVTQSPTHLIKTRGQQVTLRCSSQSGHNTVSWYQQALGQGPQFIFQYYREEENGRGNFPPRFSGLQFPNYSSELNVNALELDDSALYLCASSRGGSSYEQYFGPGTRLTVT.

This clonotype was recorded at least ten times. The rearrangement links TRBV2 to TRBJ1-5; D is unresolved. The CDR3 totals 13 residues. Between the trimmed V and J ends, which lost 7 bases and 5 bases, there was a span of 12 bases. Germline CDR1 and CDR2: SNHLY and FYNNEI. CDR3 nucleotide sequence: TGTGCCAGCAACCCTGCTTCCGATCAGCCCCAGCATTTT. It encodes CASNPASDQPQHF.

This clonotype has at least ten counts. The chain combines TRBV24-1 with TRBJ1-5, with 8 bases fitting TRBD1. Trimming removed 10 bases from V and 3 bases from J; junction bases left unmatched: 4. The CDR3 has 13 residues. The germline CDR1 and CDR2 sequences are KGHDR and SFDVKD. CDR3 nucleotide sequence: TGTGCCACTCCGGACAGGGACAATCAGCCCCAGCATTTT. It encodes CATPDRDNQPQHF.

As for this clonotype: A much more abundant neighbour one base away suggests this may be a read error. The chain uses TRBV6-5 and TRBJ2-1, with 8 bases matching TRBD1. Germline V CDR1 and CDR2: MNHEY, SVGAGI. This CDR3 has 15 amino acids. The CDR3 reads CASSYSARGQNVQFF. Here the CDR3 DNA reads TGTGCCAGCAGTTACTCAGCCAGGGGGCAGAATGTGCAGTTCTTC.

CDR3 in DNA: TGCAGCGTTGAGGGCCGGGTCCCTAAGACCCAGTACTTC. Its protein is CSVEGRVPKTQYF. The chain links TRBV29-1 to TRBJ2-5; D remains ambiguous. Germline values: CDR1 SQVTM, CDR2 ANQGSEA. Trimming cost V 3 bases and J 6 bases, with 14 bases left between them. This CDR3 has 13 amino acids. The full variable domain, in which reference TRBV29-1 and TRBJ2-5 provide the parts outside the CDR3, is SAVISQKPSRDICQRGTSLTIQCQVDSQVTMMFWYRQQPGQSLTLIATANQGSEATYESGFVIDKFPISRPNLTFSTLTVSNMSPEDSSIYLCSVEGRVPKTQYFGPGTRLLVL.

V and J are TRBV6-2 or TRBV6-3 and TRBJ1-2, with 9 bases that match TRBD1. The junction had 9 bases not matched to a gene; V was cut back by 2 bases and J by 2 bases. Looked up from germline, CDR1 is MNHEY and CDR2 is SVGEGT. CDR3 length: 17 residues. The CDR3 sequence: CASSYPRDRAINYGYTF. The CDR3 nucleotides read TGTGCCAGCAGTTACCCCCGGGACAGGGCCATCAACTATGGCTACACCTTC.

This clonotype was recorded at least ten times. This chain uses TRBV29-1 with TRBJ1-5, with a possible D match to TRBD1 (5 bases). Germline V gene lookup returns CDR1 SQVTM and CDR2 ANQGSEA. The CDR3 is 13 amino acids. Trimming took 5 bases from V and 7 from J, leaving 15 bases between them. For the CDR3, the DNA is TGCAGCGTTAGTTATGGGGACCGGCAGCCCCAGCATTTT. As protein: CSVSYGDRQPQHF.

Many counts were recorded for this clonotype. The J gene is TRBJ1-1, the V gene TRBV29-1, with 9 nucleotides matching TRBD1. V shed 7 bases, J shed 5 bases, and the junction held 5 bases outside the gene matches. Germline loops: CDR1 SQVTM, CDR2 ANQGSEA. The length of the CDR3 is 12 residues. The CDR3 reads CSGWDRETEAFF. In DNA, the CDR3 is TGCAGCGGCTGGGACAGGGAGACTGAAGCTTTCTTT. Full variable domain (rest looked up from reference TRBV29-1 and TRBJ1-1): SAVISQKPSRDICQRGTSLTIQCQVDSQVTMMFWYRQQPGQSLTLIATANQGSEATYESGFVIDKFPISRPNLTFSTLTVSNMSPEDSSIYLCSGWDRETEAFFGQGTRLTVV.

This clonotype has a count of ten or more. CDR3 residues: CASSFEGAGDTQYF. CDR3 nucleotides: TGTGCCAGCAGCTTTGAGGGGGCGGGGGATACGCAGTATTTT. The J gene is TRBJ2-3, the V gene TRBV7-2, with a tentative D call TRBD1 (7 bases). The CDR3 runs to 14 residues. Germline assignment: CDR1 SGHTA and CDR2 FQGNSA. Trimming left V 3 bases short and J 6 bases short, with 13 bases between.

This clonotype was picked up many times. This chain joins TRBV30 and TRBJ1-5; no reliable D call. This CDR3 is built from 15 residues. The V gene lost 1 base and the J gene lost 0 bases, with 10 bases spanning the gap. The germline CDR1 and CDR2 sequences are GTSNPN and SVGIG (reference sequence). CDR3 residues: CAWSGRFNSNQPQHF. For the CDR3, the DNA is TGTGCCTGGAGTGGGCGGTTCAATAGCAATCAGCCCCAGCATTTT.